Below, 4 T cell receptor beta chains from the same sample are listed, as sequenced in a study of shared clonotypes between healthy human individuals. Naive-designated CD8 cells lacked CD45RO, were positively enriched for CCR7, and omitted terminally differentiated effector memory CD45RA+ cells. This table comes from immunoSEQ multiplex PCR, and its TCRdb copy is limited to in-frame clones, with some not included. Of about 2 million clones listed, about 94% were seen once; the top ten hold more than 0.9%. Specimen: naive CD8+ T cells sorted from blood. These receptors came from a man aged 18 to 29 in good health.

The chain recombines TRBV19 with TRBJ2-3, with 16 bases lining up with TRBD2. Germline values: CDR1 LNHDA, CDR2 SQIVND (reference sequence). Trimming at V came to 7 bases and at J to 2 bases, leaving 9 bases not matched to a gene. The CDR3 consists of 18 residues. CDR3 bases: TGTGCCAGTAATCCGGAGGGACTAGCGGGAGGGACCACAGATACGCAGTATTTT. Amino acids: CASNPEGLAGGTTDTQYF.

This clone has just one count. CDR3 coding DNA: TGTGCCAGCAGCTTAGTCGTAGGGGCATTGAACACCATATATTTT. Protein sequence: CASSLVVGALNTIYF. J is TRBJ1-3 and V is TRBV7-2; D perhaps matches TRBD1 (5 bases). The CDR3 consists of 15 residues. V lost 1 base, J lost 7 bases, and 14 bases lay in between. The germline CDR1 and CDR2 sequences are SGHTA and FQGNSA.

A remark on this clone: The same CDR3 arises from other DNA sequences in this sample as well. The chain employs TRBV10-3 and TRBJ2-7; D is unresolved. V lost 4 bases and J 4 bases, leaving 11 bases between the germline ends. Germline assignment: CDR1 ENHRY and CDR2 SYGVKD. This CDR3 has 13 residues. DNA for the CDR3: TGTGCCATCAGTGCTGGTTTGGGGTACGAGCAGTACTTC. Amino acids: CAISAGLGYEQYF.

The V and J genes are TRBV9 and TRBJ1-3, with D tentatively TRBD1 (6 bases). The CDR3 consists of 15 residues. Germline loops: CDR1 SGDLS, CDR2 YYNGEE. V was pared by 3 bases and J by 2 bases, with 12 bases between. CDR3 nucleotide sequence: TGTGCCAGCAGCGGATCACAGGGACCTGGAAACACCATATATTTT. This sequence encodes CASSGSQGPGNTIYF.